This is a list of T cell receptor beta chains from one sample in a study of blood T cells in healthy people across ages. Via MiXCR, TCRdb re-called the 5' RACE reads, giving one row per CDR3 protein. The profile shows around 1.5 million distinct CDR3 sequences, around 36% of them singletons. The sample was blood. These TCRs come from a woman under 40 in good health. Both conserved end residues are part of each CDR3. Each record gives: J gene, clone size, V gene, D gene, CDR3 DNA, CDR3 protein. A D gene is named only where the DNA matches it firmly. Only some rows state a clone size, as once, few, many or a class for expanded clones.

TRBJ2-3,-,TRBV9,-,TGTGCCAGCAGCGTAGGGCCCCAAAGCACAGATACGCAGTATTTT,CASSVGPQSTDTQYF
TRBJ1-2,few,TRBV2,-,TGTGCCAGCAGTGAAGACAGAACAACTAACTATGGCTACACCTTC,CASSEDRTTNYGYTF
TRBJ1-5,once,TRBV18,TRBD1,TGTGCCAGCTCACCGAACCGGGACAGCCAAGGGCCCCAGCATTTT,CASSPNRDSQGPQHF
TRBJ2-1,-,TRBV28,-,TGTGCCAGCAGGCTGACTATCTCTGAGCAGTTCTTC,CASRLTISEQFF
TRBJ1-5,few,TRBV29-1,-,TGCAGCGTTTGGTTGTCAGGGAACAATCAGCCCCAGCATTTT,CSVWLSGNNQPQHF
TRBJ1-2,-,TRBV12-3/TRBV12-4,-,TGTGCCAGCAGTTTCAGTGAGGGCTACACCTTC,CASSFSEGYTF
TRBJ1-2,few,TRBV6-5,-,TGTGCCAGCAGTTACCCCGGGACGCAGGGCTACACCTTC,CASSYPGTQGYTF
TRBJ2-4,-,TRBV20-1,-,TGCAGTGCTACCATTAGTCTAGGAAACATTCAGTACTTC,CSATISLGNIQYF
TRBJ2-1,few,TRBV27,-,TGTGCCAGCAGACTTGGGACGTACAATGAGCAGTTCTTC,CASRLGTYNEQFF
TRBJ2-7,few,TRBV5-1,-,TGCGCCAGCAGTCATTCAGATTTACCCTGGGACGAGCAGTACTTC,CASSHSDLPWDEQYF
TRBJ2-5,many,TRBV5-1,-,TGCGCCAGCAGCTTCAATGGAGAGACCCAGTACTTC,CASSFNGETQYF
TRBJ1-2,-,TRBV6-5,-,TGTGCCAGCAGTTACCAATCGGGGGTTGTCTGGGGCTACACCTTC,CASSYQSGVVWGYTF
TRBJ1-6,few,TRBV18,-,TGTGCCAGCTCACCAGGGGTATGGGGCGCACCCCTCCACTTT,CASSPGVWGAPLHF
TRBJ2-4,-,TRBV5-1,-,TGCGCCAGCAGCTTGGTACTTGCGGGAAACATTCAGTACTTC,CASSLVLAGNIQYF
TRBJ2-1,-,TRBV6-4,TRBD2,TGTGCCAGCAGTGTCCAAGCGGGAGTCACCTACAATGAGCAGTTCTTC,CASSVQAGVTYNEQFF
TRBJ1-2,-,TRBV10-3,-,TGTGCCATCAGTGAGTCGGGGGGAGGCTACACCTTC,CAISESGGGYTF
TRBJ1-1,few,TRBV12-3/TRBV12-4,TRBD1,TGTGCCAGCAGTTGGGGGACAGGAGAGAACACTGAAGCTTTCTTT,CASSWGTGENTEAFF